This T cell receptor (beta chain) was sequenced during a study of Graves' ophthalmopathy and Graves' hyperthyroidism. The germline V gene has CDR1 SGHAT and CDR2 FQDESV (reference sequence). The CDR3 totals 16 residues. J gave up 1 base and V 4 bases, and 5 bases lay outside the gene matches. Other autoimmune diseases, uncontrolled infections, pregnancy and lactation each led to patient exclusion. Investigators amplified TCR beta CDR3 regions from RNA transcripts. First-round RT-PCR employed HTBI primers, with a second-round multiplex PCR after it. TCRdb reprocessed the multiplex PCR reads with MiXCR, giving one entry per CDR3 protein. The table has under 250,000 distinct CDR3 sequences, roughly 21% seen once; the top ten hold around 45%.

This sequence joins TRBV11-1 and TRBJ1-1; the match to TRBD1 covers 11 bases. This TCR was sampled from a woman in her forties or fifties with Graves' ophthalmopathy. Sequencing used peripheral blood. The chain's CDR3 is CASSSWTGGANTEAFF. The CDR3 bases are TGTGCCAGCAGCTCCTGGACAGGGGGCGCGAACACTGAAGCTTTCTTT. The complete variable domain, with remaining parts taken from reference TRBV11-1 and TRBJ1-1, reads EAEVAQSPRYKITEKSQAVAFWCDPISGHATLYWYRQILGQGPELLVQFQDESVVDDSQLPKDRFSAERLKGVDSTLKIQPAELGDSAMYLCASSSWTGGANTEAFFGQGTRLTVV.